These 25 T cell receptor beta chains were all obtained from the same sample, sequenced in a study of tumor-infiltrating lymphocytes in localized non-small cell lung cancer. Sequenced by immunoSEQ multiplex PCR; TCRdb stores in-frame clones only, minus some. The sample includes about 12,000 clones, approximately 85% of them seen just once. Sequenced input: uninvolved lung tissue not adjacent to the tumor. These receptors all stem from a human donor with non-small cell lung cancer.

The gene calls are TRBV11-1 and TRBJ1-3; D unresolved. The length of the CDR3 is 15 residues. V was trimmed by 3 bases and J by 0 bases, leaving 9 bases between them. The germline V gene has CDR1 SGHAT and CDR2 FQDESV (reference sequence). CDR3 region: CASSFGLPSGNTIYF. The CDR3 DNA reads TGTGCCAGCAGCTTCGGACTGCCCTCTGGAAACACCATATATTTT.

V gene TRBV5-1 combines with J gene TRBJ1-3; 8 bases map to TRBD1. The CDR3 is 15 residues long. Germline V gene sequence: CDR1 SGHRS, CDR2 YFSETQ. J lost 4 bases, V lost 0 bases, and 3 bases had no gene match. The CDR3 reads CASSLEGDRGNTIYF. CDR3 in DNA: TGCGCCAGCAGCTTGGAGGGGGACAGGGGAAACACCATATATTTT.

This chain connects TRBV11-2 to TRBJ2-3; the D gene is possibly TRBD1 (5 bases). Germline assignment: CDR1 SGHAT and CDR2 FQNNGV. The CDR3 runs to 13 residues. V was trimmed by 1 base and J by 6 bases, leaving 8 bases between them. The CDR3 reads CASSLGGVDTQYF. The CDR3 DNA follows: TGTGCCAGCAGCTTAGGGGGCGTGGATACGCAGTATTTT.

The rearrangement links TRBV5-1 to TRBJ2-7, with no clear D. V shed 0 bases and J shed 3 bases, with 10 bases lying between them. CDR1 is SGHRS and CDR2 is YFSETQ in the germline V gene. The length of the CDR3 is 14 residues. Here the CDR3 reads CASSLAGNNYEQYF. CDR3 sequence (DNA): TGCGCCAGCAGCTTGGCTGGGAATAACTACGAGCAGTACTTC.

The CDR3 nucleotides read TGTGCCAGCAGCTTAGATCAGGGGAGTACTGAAGCTTTCTTT. Residues: CASSLDQGSTEAFF. The chain employs TRBV7-2 and TRBJ1-1; possible D gene TRBD1, 6 bases. The CDR3 covers 14 residues. CDR1 is SGHTA, CDR2 FQGNSA, per germline. Trimming stripped 1 base from V and 5 bases from J, with 11 bases between.

The gene calls are TRBV11-3 and TRBJ2-5, with a possible D match to TRBD1 (5 bases). Germline values: CDR1 SGHNT, CDR2 YENEEA. The CDR3 is 16 amino acids. Trimming took off 1 base at V and 5 bases at J, with 17 bases between the two ends. CDR3 amino acids: CASSLVGDAGRETQYF. The CDR3 nucleotides read TGTGCCAGCAGCTTAGTCGGAGATGCAGGGCGGGAGACCCAGTACTTC.

CDR3 protein: CASSLGGGANRYGYTF. CDR3 nucleotide sequence: TGTGCCAGCAGCTTAGGGGGAGGCGCTAACCGTTATGGCTACACCTTC. This chain links TRBV11-2 with TRBJ1-2; D not certain. CDR3 length equals 16 residues. Trimming took 1 base from V and 5 from J, leaving 17 bases between them. Germline-derived CDR1 and CDR2 are SGHAT and FQNNGV.

This sequence joins TRBV5-1 and TRBJ1-1; 7 positions match TRBD1. From germline, CDR1 is SGHRS and CDR2 YFSETQ. Losses at the gene ends were 4 bases for V and 0 bases for J; bases not matched to a gene: 12. The CDR3 has 17 amino acids. The CDR3: CASSPSGDSYMNTEAFF. Written as DNA, the CDR3 is TGCGCCAGCAGCCCTAGCGGGGACAGCTACATGAACACTGAAGCTTTCTTT.

This clone has only a few counts. The chain employs TRBV19 and TRBJ2-1, with TRBD2 identical over 7 bases. The trim removed 6 bases at V and 6 bases at J, leaving 11 bases unmatched. This CDR3 comprises 15 residues. Looked up from germline, CDR1 is LNHDA and CDR2 is SQIVND (reference sequence). CDR3 residues: CASRSRTGGFNEQFF. The CDR3 region has the DNA TGTGCCAGTAGATCAAGAACGGGAGGATTCAATGAGCAGTTCTTC. The full variable domain, in which reference TRBV19 and TRBJ2-1 provide the parts outside the CDR3, is DGGITQSPKYLFRKEGQNVTLSCEQNLNHDAMYWYRQDPGQGLRLIYYSQIVNDFQKGDIAEGYSVSREKKESFPLTVTSAQKNPTAFYLCASRSRTGGFNEQFFGPGTRLTVL.

The CDR3 spells CASSPKTGARETQYF. For the CDR3, the DNA is TGTGCCAGCTCACCAAAAACAGGGGCAAGGGAGACCCAGTACTTC. This chain links TRBV18 with TRBJ2-5, with 7 bases that match TRBD1. Germline V gene data show CDR1 as KGHSH and CDR2 as LQKENI. This CDR3 region has 15 residues. The J segment lost 5 bases and the V segment lost 2 bases, leaving 8 bases of the junction unmatched.

The CDR3, as DNA: TGTGCCAGCAGCCTCCTCTCCCCGGGACGACAAGGAAACACCATATATTTT. It specifies CASSLLSPGRQGNTIYF. The V gene is TRBV5-4, the J gene TRBJ1-3, with D possibly TRBD1 on 5 matching bases. This CDR3 is built from 17 residues. V dropped 4 bases and J dropped 4 bases, with 21 bases sitting between them. CDR1 SGHNT and CDR2 YYREEE come from the germline V gene (reference sequence).

This sequence joins TRBV7-9 and TRBJ2-7; the D gene is possibly TRBD2 (5 bases). Trimming removed 1 base from V and 7 bases from J, with 11 bases in between. From germline, CDR1 is SEHNR and CDR2 FQNEAQ (reference sequence). This CDR3 comprises 13 residues. The CDR3: CASSLVTGVEQYF. DNA for the CDR3: TGTGCCAGCAGCTTAGTTACCGGGGTTGAGCAGTACTTC. The entire variable domain, with the rest obtained from reference TRBV7-9 and TRBJ2-7, is as follows: DTGVSQNPRHKITKRGQNVTFRCDPISEHNRLYWYRQTLGQGPEFLTYFQNEAQLEKSRLLSDRFSAERPKGSFSTLEIQRTEQGDSAMYLCASSLVTGVEQYFGPGTRLTVT.

The chain couples TRBV28 to TRBJ1-5; D remains ambiguous. V lost 1 base and J lost 1, with 5 bases in between. The length of the CDR3 is 14 residues. CDR1 MDHEN and CDR2 SYDVKM come from the germline V gene. The chain's CDR3 is CASSLYDSNQPQHF. The DNA for the CDR3 is TGTGCCAGCAGTTTATACGACAGCAATCAGCCCCAGCATTTT.

This rearrangement joins TRBV9 to TRBJ2-2; D remains unclear. The CDR3 is 14 residues long. Trimming removed 0 bases from V and 7 bases from J, with 10 bases in between. The germline gives CDR1 SGDLS, CDR2 YYNGEE. The CDR3 sequence is CASSVATGDGELFF. Here the CDR3 DNA reads TGTGCCAGCAGCGTAGCTACTGGGGACGGGGAGCTGTTTTTT.

V usage is TRBV2 and J usage is TRBJ2-5, with TRBD2 identical over 8 bases. CDR1 and CDR2 from the germline V gene are SNHLY and FYNNEI. V shed 6 bases and J 1 base; nucleotides not matched to a gene: 10. The CDR3 runs to 16 residues. The CDR3 DNA reads TGTGCCAGCAGGCCCTCGTCCGGGAGGGCCCAAGAGACCCAGTACTTC. This encodes CASRPSSGRAQETQYF. The full variable domain, in which reference TRBV2 and TRBJ2-5 provide the parts outside the CDR3, is EPEVTQTPSHQVTQMGQEVILRCVPISNHLYFYWYRQILGQKVEFLVSFYNNEISEKSEIFDDQFSVERPDGSNFTLKIRSTKLEDSAMYFCASRPSSGRAQETQYFGPGTRLLVL.

CDR3 region: CASSGGQGPYEQYF. The CDR3 DNA is TGTGCCAGCAGCGGGGGACAGGGACCTTACGAGCAGTACTTC. J is TRBJ2-7 and V is TRBV7-6, with TRBD1 matching over 9 bases. V trimming: 5 bases; J trimming: 4 bases; junction bases outside the gene matches: 6. Germline V gene sequence: CDR1 SGHVS, CDR2 FNYEAQ. CDR3 length equals 14 residues.

V gene TRBV7-9 combines with J gene TRBJ1-5, with D hard to call. The V and J ends lost 1 base and 6 bases respectively, with 7 bases between them. There are 13 residues in the CDR3. Germline V lookup: CDR1 SEHNR, CDR2 FQNEAQ (reference sequence). CDR3 sequence: CASSLEGRQPQHF. The CDR3 DNA is TGTGCCAGCAGCTTAGAAGGTCGTCAGCCCCAGCATTTT. Drawing the rest from reference TRBV7-9 and TRBJ1-5, the complete variable domain is DTGVSQNPRHKITKRGQNVTFRCDPISEHNRLYWYRQTLGQGPEFLTYFQNEAQLEKSRLLSDRFSAERPKGSFSTLEIQRTEQGDSAMYLCASSLEGRQPQHFGDGTRLSIL.

The chain couples TRBV5-5 to TRBJ2-3; 8 positions agree with TRBD2. Germline CDR1 reads SGHKS; CDR2 reads YYEKEE (reference sequence). The CDR3 is 16 amino acids. J lost 4 bases, V lost 0 bases, and 7 bases had no gene match. The CDR3 coding sequence is TGTGCCAGCAGCTTGGCCGGGGGGGCCATGGCAGATACGCAGTATTTT. Encoded protein: CASSLAGGAMADTQYF.

The V gene is TRBV7-8, the J gene TRBJ1-2, with D perhaps matching TRBD1 (6 bases). CDR1 is SGHVS, CDR2 FQNEAQ, per germline. CDR3 length: 14 residues. The germline V and J ends were trimmed by 5 bases and 7 bases, with 17 bases remaining between them. This chain's CDR3 is CASSIGGGAAGYTF. The CDR3, as DNA: TGTGCCAGCAGCATAGGAGGGGGGGCAGCTGGCTACACCTTC.

The chain combines TRBV6-4 with TRBJ2-1; 7 nucleotides match TRBD2. Germline values: CDR1 MRHNA, CDR2 SNTAGT. The CDR3 runs 15 residues. V was clipped by 3 bases and J by 4 bases; unmatched bases: 6. The CDR3 is CASSEASGVYNEQFF. The CDR3 region has the DNA TGTGCCAGCAGTGAAGCCAGCGGGGTTTACAATGAGCAGTTCTTC.

This chain's CDR3 is CASSIAGVVYGYTF. CDR3 nucleotides: TGTGCCAGTAGTATAGCAGGGGTCGTCTATGGCTACACCTTC. This chain links TRBV19 with TRBJ1-2, with D tentatively TRBD1 (6 bases). Trimming removed 1 base from V and 4 bases from J, with 10 bases in between. CDR3 length: 14 amino acids. Germline assignment: CDR1 LNHDA and CDR2 SQIVND (reference sequence).

The chain employs TRBV5-1 and TRBJ2-7; 8 nucleotides align to TRBD2. This CDR3 has 14 amino acids. CDR1 SGHRS and CDR2 YFSETQ come from the germline V gene. Trimming removed 5 bases from V and 4 bases from J; junction bases left unmatched: 8. The DNA of the CDR3 is TGCGCCAGCAGGAGGAATAGCGGGATTTACGAGCAGTACTTC. It encodes CASRRNSGIYEQYF. The full variable domain, its missing parts supplied by reference TRBV5-1 and TRBJ2-7, is KAGVTQTPRYLIKTRGQQVTLSCSPISGHRSVSWYQQTPGQGLQFLFEYFSETQRNKGNFPGRFSGRQFSNSRSEMNVSTLELGDSALYLCASRRNSGIYEQYFGPGTRLTVT.

This clone is a singleton in its sample. The rearrangement uses TRBV13 and TRBJ1-3; D not certain. The V end was cut by 0 bases, the J end by 0 bases, with 6 bases between. There are 15 residues in the CDR3. Germline-derived CDR1 and CDR2 are PRHDT and FYEKMQ (reference sequence). CDR3 in amino acids: CASSLGQASGNTIYF. In DNA form, the CDR3 reads TGTGCCAGCAGCTTAGGTCAGGCCTCTGGAAACACCATATATTTT.

This chain uses TRBV10-3 with TRBJ2-1; D is possibly TRBD1 (6 bases). Germline CDR1 is ENHRY and CDR2 is SYGVKD. Trimming pared 6 bases from V and 4 bases from J, leaving 13 bases between. This CDR3 is built from 14 residues. The CDR3 nucleotides read TGTGCCATCAGCCAAACAGGGTCTTACAATGAGCAGTTCTTC. It yields the protein CAISQTGSYNEQFF.

This chain links TRBV18 with TRBJ2-7, with TRBD1 identical over 7 bases. CDR3 size: 19 residues. Germline loops: CDR1 KGHSH, CDR2 LQKENI. The ends lost 6 bases at V and 3 bases at J; junction bases unmatched: 23. CDR3 bases: TGTGCCAGCTCTTCCGGTATCGCAGCTTTAGGGGGACAGATCTACGAGCAGTACTTC. Amino acid sequence: CASSSGIAALGGQIYEQYF.